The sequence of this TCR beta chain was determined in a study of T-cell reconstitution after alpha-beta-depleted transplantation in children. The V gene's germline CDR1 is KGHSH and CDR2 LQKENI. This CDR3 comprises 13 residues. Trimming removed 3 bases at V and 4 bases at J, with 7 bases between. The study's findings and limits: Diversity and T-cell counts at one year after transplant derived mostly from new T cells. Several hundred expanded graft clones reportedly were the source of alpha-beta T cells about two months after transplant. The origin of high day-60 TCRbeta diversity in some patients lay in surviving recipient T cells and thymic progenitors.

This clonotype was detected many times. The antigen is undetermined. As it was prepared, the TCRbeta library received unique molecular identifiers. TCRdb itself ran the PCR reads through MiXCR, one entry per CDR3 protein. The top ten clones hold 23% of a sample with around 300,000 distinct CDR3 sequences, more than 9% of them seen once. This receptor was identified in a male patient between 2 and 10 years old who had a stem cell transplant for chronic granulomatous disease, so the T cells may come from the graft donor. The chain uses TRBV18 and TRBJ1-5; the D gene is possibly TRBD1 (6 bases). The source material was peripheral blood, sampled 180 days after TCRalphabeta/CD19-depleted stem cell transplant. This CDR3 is CASSPDRNQPQHF. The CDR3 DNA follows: TGTGCCAGCTCACCCGACAGGAATCAGCCCCAGCATTTT.